This entry lists 9 T cell receptor beta chains sequenced from one sample in a study of T cells in Graves' hyperthyroidism and ophthalmopathy. There were TCR beta CDR3 regions amplified from RNA transcripts. The HTBI primer set served for first-round RT-PCR of the TCR CDR3. TCRdb re-called the multiplex PCR reads through MiXCR, storing one row per CDR3 protein. The sample consists of about 640,000 distinct CDR3 sequences, under 25% of them appearing once. Input material: blood. The receptors stem from a man aged 25-45 years with Graves' ophthalmopathy.

The sample holds many counts of this clonotype. V and J are TRBV6-1 and TRBJ1-1; no clear D gene. V lost 7 bases to trimming and J lost 1 base, with 4 bases between them. CDR1 and CDR2 from the germline V gene are MNHNS and SASEGT. The CDR3 has 11 residues. The DNA of the CDR3 is TGTGCCAGCATTGGGAACACTGAAGCTTTCTTT. This encodes CASIGNTEAFF.

A few counts support this clonotype. The chain combines TRBV5-1 with TRBJ1-1; D is undetermined. Trimming took 4 bases from V and 0 from J, leaving 10 bases between them. This CDR3 contains 14 residues. The germline gives CDR1 SGHRS, CDR2 YFSETQ. DNA of the CDR3: TGCGCCAGCAGCGCGGATATCATGAACACTGAAGCTTTCTTT. Translating it yields CASSADIMNTEAFF.

The chain carries TRBV28 and TRBJ1-6; D not resolved. The CDR3 spans 15 residues. Germline V CDR1 and CDR2: MDHEN, SYDVKM. Trimming pared 1 base from V and 10 bases from J, leaving 14 bases between. The CDR3 spells CASSLLGQVESPLHF. The CDR3 coding sequence is TGTGCCAGCAGTTTATTAGGGCAGGTGGAATCACCCCTCCACTTT.

This clonotype was counted between two and nine times. The chain has TRBV10-3 and TRBJ2-2; D is unclear. Trimming shortened V by 0 bases and J by 3 bases, and 11 bases separated the two germline ends. Germline V gene sequence: CDR1 ENHRY, CDR2 SYGVKD. This CDR3 has 16 residues. CDR3 sequence (DNA): TGTGCCATCAGTGAGTCTATCATTAAAGACACCGGGGAGCTGTTTTTT. Translated: CAISESIIKDTGELFF.

The chain joins TRBV5-1 to TRBJ2-2; D might be TRBD2 (6 bases). The CDR3 length is 16 residues. Germline CDR1 reads SGHRS; CDR2 reads YFSETQ. Between the trimmed V and J ends, which lost 4 bases and 0 bases, there was a span of 13 bases. CDR3 in amino acids: CASSAGPRANTGELFF. The CDR3 DNA sequence: TGCGCCAGCAGCGCGGGACCGAGAGCGAACACCGGGGAGCTGTTTTTT.

The chain carries TRBV4-1 and TRBJ1-1, with D possibly matching TRBD1 (5 bases). This CDR3 is 14 amino acids long. Trimming removed 3 bases from V and 6 bases from J, with 14 bases in between. In germline, CDR1 is MGHRA, CDR2 YSYEKL. The CDR3 here is CASSHKGGAPEAFF. The CDR3 nucleotides read TGCGCCAGCAGCCATAAAGGAGGGGCCCCTGAAGCTTTCTTT.

In its sample, this clonotype was seen a few times. The rearrangement links TRBV28 to TRBJ2-1, with 8 bases identical to TRBD1. The CDR3 is 16 amino acids. V lost 3 bases to trimming and J lost 5 bases; unmatched junction nucleotides: 9. Germline V lookup: CDR1 MDHEN, CDR2 SYDVKM. The CDR3 region is CASSFPTGGVHNEQFF. The DNA of the CDR3 is TGTGCCAGCAGTTTCCCTACAGGGGGTGTACACAATGAGCAGTTCTTC.

V is TRBV20-1 and J is TRBJ2-7; TRBD1 matches at 8 bases. The V gene's germline CDR1 is DFQATT and CDR2 SNEGSKA (reference sequence). With 2 bases clipped from V and 0 bases from J, the junction kept 6 bases outside the gene matches. This CDR3 spans 15 amino acids. The CDR3 DNA follows: TGCAGTGCTAGATCGGGACAGGCGAGCTCCTACGAGCAGTACTTC. Translation: CSARSGQASSYEQYF.

This clonotype has just a few counts. V and J are TRBV5-5 and TRBJ2-1; D is undetermined. The ends were cut back, 2 bases at V and 6 bases at J, with 9 bases in the middle. The germline V gene encodes CDR1 SGHKS and CDR2 YYEKEE (reference sequence). The CDR3 is 13 residues long. The CDR3 DNA follows: TGTGCCAGCAGCTTCCCGGGCCCCAATGAGCAGTTCTTC. This encodes CASSFPGPNEQFF.